Below, 22 T cell receptor beta chains from the same sample are listed, as sequenced in a study of shared clonotypes between healthy human individuals. Sequenced by immunoSEQ multiplex PCR; TCRdb stores in-frame clones only, minus some. The repertoire includes hundreds of thousands of clones, approximately 79% of them detected once, and 1.5% to 2% sits in the top ten. The sequenced material came from memory CD4+ T cells sorted from blood. Documented subset: CD45RA-negative fraction. The source of these receptors is a woman aged 25 to 45 in good health.

This clone was found once. The chain has TRBV11-2 and TRBJ2-7, with D possibly TRBD1 on 5 matching bases. V lost 4 bases and J lost 9, with 16 bases in between. Germline V gene data show CDR1 as SGHAT and CDR2 as FQNNGV. The CDR3 totals 13 residues. The CDR3 sequence is CASSSQGATGQYF. As DNA, the CDR3 is TGTGCCAGCAGCTCCCAAGGGGCCACGGGGCAGTACTTC.

The genes are TRBV7-9 and TRBJ2-2; weak D call: TRBD1 (6 bases). Germline lookup yields CDR1 SEHNR and CDR2 FQNEAQ (reference sequence). V was cut by 3 bases and J by 4 bases, with 9 bases left in between. This CDR3 region has 14 residues. CDR3 amino acids: CASSLTGTTGELFF. In nucleotides, the CDR3 is TGTGCCAGCAGCTTGACAGGAACCACCGGGGAGCTGTTTTTT.

This clone appeared once. The chain uses TRBV7-9 and TRBJ2-7, with TRBD2 identical over 11 bases. The ends lost 6 bases at V and 0 bases at J; junction bases unmatched: 4. Germline V gene lookup returns CDR1 SEHNR and CDR2 FQNEAQ (reference sequence). The CDR3 extends over 15 amino acids. The CDR3 region is CASSSSGRTSYEQYF. Written as DNA, the CDR3 is TGTGCCAGCAGTTCTAGCGGGAGGACCTCCTACGAGCAGTACTTC.

V and J are TRBV2 and TRBJ2-1; the D gene is possibly TRBD2 (5 bases). CDR1 SNHLY and CDR2 FYNNEI come from the germline V gene. CDR3 size: 14 residues. V was shortened by 8 bases and J by 3 bases, with 14 bases between the two germline ends. CDR3 nucleotides: TGTGCCAGCGGCCGGACTGCCCTCTACAATGAGCAGTTCTTC. Translation: CASGRTALYNEQFF.

This clone occurred many times. The rearrangement joins TRBV7-2 to TRBJ2-1, with unresolved D. The CDR3 totals 11 residues. Germline CDR1 and CDR2: SGHTA and FQGNSA. Trimming cost V 3 bases and J 10 bases, with 7 bases left between them. The CDR3 DNA follows: TGTGCCAGCAGCTTTCGAGGCGAGCAGTTCTTC. This translates into CASSFRGEQFF.

The chain carries TRBV28 and TRBJ2-2; perhaps TRBD1 as D (6 bases). The CDR3 has 13 residues. Germline CDR1 is MDHEN and CDR2 is SYDVKM. The V end lost 11 bases, the J end lost 4 bases, and 14 bases lay between the germline ends. CDR3 in DNA: TGTGCCGCGACACTGGGGGCCACCGGGGAGCTGTTTTTT. This sequence encodes CAATLGATGELFF.

CDR3 nucleotides: TGTGCCAGCAGCAACCGACTAGCGGGAGGGCTCGCGTCAGATACGCAGTATTTT. Amino acid sequence: CASSNRLAGGLASDTQYF. V and J are TRBV11-2 and TRBJ2-3; 14 nucleotides align to TRBD2. The CDR3 has 18 amino acids. J was trimmed by 4 bases and V by 5 bases; bases with no gene match: 11. Germline CDR1 SGHAT, CDR2 FQNNGV.

The rearrangement uses TRBV5-1 and TRBJ2-2; a possible D gene is TRBD2 (6 bases). The CDR3 has 15 amino acids. Trimming took 2 bases from V and 1 from J, leaving 9 bases between them. Germline V gene lookup returns CDR1 SGHRS and CDR2 YFSETQ. The CDR3 coding sequence is TGCGCCAGCAGCTTTGCGGGATTGAACACCGGGGAGCTGTTTTTT. Translating it yields CASSFAGLNTGELFF.

V and J are TRBV9 and TRBJ1-1; 8 bases are shared with TRBD1. This CDR3 spans 18 amino acids. Germline V lookup: CDR1 SGDLS, CDR2 YYNGEE. The ends lost 1 base at V and 4 bases at J; junction bases unmatched: 15. CDR3 loop: CASSVIQGGGGGGTEAFF. DNA of the CDR3: TGTGCCAGCAGCGTAATACAGGGGGGCGGTGGCGGTGGCACTGAAGCTTTCTTT.

The V and J genes are TRBV27 and TRBJ2-7; unclear D gene. The germline V gene has CDR1 MNHEY and CDR2 SMNVEV (reference sequence). The CDR3 extends over 14 amino acids. Trimming stripped 1 base from V and 2 bases from J, with 9 bases between. The CDR3 region has the DNA TGTGCCAGCAGTTTATTGAACGATCCCTACGAGCAGTACTTC. It is translated as CASSLLNDPYEQYF.

V gene TRBV5-8 combines with J gene TRBJ2-7; D is unclear. The CDR3 covers 14 residues. V lost 4 bases to trimming and J lost 2 bases, with 13 bases between them. Germline V lookup: CDR1 SGHTS, CDR2 YDEGEE. The CDR3 loop reads CASSPRWVTYEQYF. The CDR3, as DNA: TGTGCCAGCAGCCCCCGATGGGTAACCTACGAGCAGTACTTC. The full variable domain, with the rest looked up from reference TRBV5-8 and TRBJ2-7, is EAGVTQSPTHLIKTRGQQATLRCSPISGHTSVYWYQQALGLGLQFLLWYDEGEERNRGNFPPRFSGRQFPNYSSELNVNALELEDSALYLCASSPRWVTYEQYFGPGTRLTVT.

This chain links TRBV4-2 with TRBJ2-5; TRBD2 might be the D (6 bases). Looked up from germline, CDR1 is LGHNA and CDR2 is YNFKEQ. CDR3 length: 21 residues. V was shortened by 3 bases and J by 1 base, with 30 bases between the two germline ends. This chain's CDR3 is CASSQQIAGTQLHSLQETQYF. In DNA, the CDR3 is TGTGCCAGCAGCCAGCAAATTGCCGGGACTCAACTTCACTCCCTCCAAGAGACCCAGTACTTC.

This clone was observed at least ten times. The rearrangement links TRBV11-2 to TRBJ2-1, with D possibly TRBD2 on 6 matching bases. Deletions cut 5 bases from V and 0 bases from J, with 20 bases between. Germline V lookup: CDR1 SGHAT, CDR2 FQNNGV. The CDR3 contains 18 residues. CDR3 nucleotides: TGTGCCAGCAGCGCCGGGGGAGCGGGCTCCAGCTCCTACAATGAGCAGTTCTTC. This encodes CASSAGGAGSSSYNEQFF.

The chain couples TRBV2 to TRBJ2-2; D remains unclear. Germline lookup yields CDR1 SNHLY and CDR2 FYNNEI. CDR3 size: 14 residues. V was clipped by 7 bases and J by 0 bases, with 9 bases between them. CDR3 in DNA: TGTGCCAGCAAAGGCTCATCGAACACCGGGGAGCTGTTTTTT. Protein: CASKGSSNTGELFF.

The chain employs TRBV27 and TRBJ2-5; TRBD1 matches at 10 bases. The germline V gene has CDR1 MNHEY and CDR2 SMNVEV (reference sequence). This CDR3 has 16 amino acids. Trimming took 5 bases from V and 4 from J; bases not matched to a gene: 10. CDR3 sequence (DNA): TGTGCCAGCAGTAAAGGGACAGGGGTGTTTTTAGAGACCCAGTACTTC. Translating gives CASSKGTGVFLETQYF.

This clone was counted a few times. The chain combines TRBV28 with TRBJ2-3; D might be TRBD1 or TRBD2, each matching 5 bases. Germline values: CDR1 MDHEN, CDR2 SYDVKM. V lost 2 bases and J 3 bases, leaving 15 bases between the germline ends. CDR3 length equals 16 residues. For the CDR3, the DNA is TGTGCCAGCAGTTTAGGGGGACGGGTTATAACAGATACGCAGTATTTT. It encodes CASSLGGRVITDTQYF.

In its sample, this clone was seen a few times. The CDR3 DNA follows: TGCGCCAGCAGCTTGGCTCTGGCGGGAGGAATTGTGACAGATACGCAGTATTTT. As protein: CASSLALAGGIVTDTQYF. The chain employs TRBV5-1 and TRBJ2-3, with TRBD2 matching 8 bases. V shed 0 bases, J shed 3 bases, and the junction held 12 bases outside the gene matches. The CDR3 is 18 amino acids. The germline gives CDR1 SGHRS, CDR2 YFSETQ. The complete variable domain, with remaining parts taken from reference TRBV5-1 and TRBJ2-3, reads KAGVTQTPRYLIKTRGQQVTLSCSPISGHRSVSWYQQTPGQGLQFLFEYFSETQRNKGNFPGRFSGRQFSNSRSEMNVSTLELGDSALYLCASSLALAGGIVTDTQYFGPGTRLTVL.

The chain is built from TRBV27 and TRBJ1-1; D not certain. V dropped 8 bases and J dropped 8 bases, with 12 bases sitting between them. Germline-derived CDR1 and CDR2 are MNHEY and SMNVEV (reference sequence). The CDR3 has 11 residues. DNA for the CDR3: TGTGCCAGCGGGCGTCGGCAAGAAGCTTTCTTT. Protein product: CASGRRQEAFF.

The chain has TRBV15 and TRBJ2-5, with D possibly being TRBD1 (6 bases). Germline CDR1 and CDR2: LNHNV and YYDKDF (reference sequence). This CDR3 is built from 14 residues. V shed 4 bases and J shed 1 base, with 10 bases lying between them. Here the CDR3 reads CATSKRDTQETQYF. The CDR3, as DNA: TGTGCCACCAGCAAAAGGGACACCCAAGAGACCCAGTACTTC.

The V gene is TRBV28, the J gene TRBJ1-2; the match to TRBD1 covers 7 bases. The CDR3 length is 13 residues. The ends lost 5 bases at V and 3 bases at J; junction bases unmatched: 3. Germline CDR1 MDHEN, CDR2 SYDVKM. The CDR3 nucleotides are TGTGCCAGCAGTCGCGGGACAGACTATGGCTACACCTTC. Translated, it gives CASSRGTDYGYTF.

This clone was detected ten times or more. The chain has TRBV5-6 and TRBJ1-2; D is unresolved. The V and J ends lost 7 bases and 6 bases respectively, with 19 bases between them. CDR1 and CDR2 from the germline V gene are SGHDT and YYEEEE. The CDR3 is made up of 14 amino acids. The CDR3 reads CASSRGSGVDGYTF. The CDR3 DNA sequence: TGTGCCAGCTCTCGGGGTTCGGGAGTGGATGGCTACACCTTC.

This clone has a count of ten or more. The V and J genes are TRBV18 and TRBJ2-3; D is unclear. CDR3 length: 14 amino acids. The V gene lost 3 bases and the J gene lost 1 base, with 8 bases spanning the gap. Germline CDR1 is KGHSH and CDR2 is LQKENI. The CDR3 here is CASSPTQGTDTQYF. The DNA for the CDR3 is TGTGCCAGCTCACCGACGCAGGGCACAGATACGCAGTATTTT.